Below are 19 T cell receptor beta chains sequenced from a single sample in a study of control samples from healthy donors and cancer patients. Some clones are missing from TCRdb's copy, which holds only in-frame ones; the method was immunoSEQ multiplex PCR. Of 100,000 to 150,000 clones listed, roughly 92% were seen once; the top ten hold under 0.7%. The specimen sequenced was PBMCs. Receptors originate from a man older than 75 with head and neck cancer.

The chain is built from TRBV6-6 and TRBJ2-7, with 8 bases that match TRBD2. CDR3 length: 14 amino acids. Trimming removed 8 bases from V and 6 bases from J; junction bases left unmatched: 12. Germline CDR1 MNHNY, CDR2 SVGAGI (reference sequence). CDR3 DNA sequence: TGTGCCAGCGCAAGCGGGGGAGGGGGGAGCGAGCAGTACTTC. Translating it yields CASASGGGGSEQYF.

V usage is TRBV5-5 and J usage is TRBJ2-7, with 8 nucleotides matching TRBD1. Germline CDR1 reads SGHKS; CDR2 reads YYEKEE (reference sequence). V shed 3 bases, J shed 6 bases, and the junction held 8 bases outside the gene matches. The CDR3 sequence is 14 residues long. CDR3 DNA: TGTGCCAGCAGCTGGCGACAGGGGCGGGTCGAGCAGTACTTC. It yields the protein CASSWRQGRVEQYF.

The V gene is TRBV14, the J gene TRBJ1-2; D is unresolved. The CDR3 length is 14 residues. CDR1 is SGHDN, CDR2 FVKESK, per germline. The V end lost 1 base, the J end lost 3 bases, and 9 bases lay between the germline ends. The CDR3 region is CASSQAGRDYGYTF. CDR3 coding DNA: TGTGCCAGCAGCCAAGCCGGGAGGGACTATGGCTACACCTTC.

The CDR3 sequence is CASTPGTSGILTDTQYF. In DNA form, the CDR3 reads TGTGCCAGCACCCCCGGGACTAGCGGGATTCTCACAGATACGCAGTATTTT. V gene TRBV3-1 (or the pseudogene TRBV3-2) combines with J gene TRBJ2-3, with 13 bases fitting TRBD2. Trimming cost V 7 bases and J 2 bases; bases outside gene matches: 9. The germline CDR1 and CDR2 sequences are LGHDT and YNNKEL (reference sequence). This CDR3 region has 17 residues.

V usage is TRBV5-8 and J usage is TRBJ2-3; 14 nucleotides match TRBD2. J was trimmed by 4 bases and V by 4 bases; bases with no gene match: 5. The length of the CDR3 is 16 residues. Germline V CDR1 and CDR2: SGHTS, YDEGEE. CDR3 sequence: CASSRLAGGPADTQYF. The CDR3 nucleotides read TGTGCCAGCAGCCGACTAGCGGGAGGGCCGGCAGATACGCAGTATTTT.

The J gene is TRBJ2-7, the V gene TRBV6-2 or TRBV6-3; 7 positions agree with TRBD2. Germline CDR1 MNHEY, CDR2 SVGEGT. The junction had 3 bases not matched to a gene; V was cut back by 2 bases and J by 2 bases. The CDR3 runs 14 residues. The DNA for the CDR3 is TGTGCCAGCAGTTACGTAGCGGGTACCTACGAGCAGTACTTC. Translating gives CASSYVAGTYEQYF.

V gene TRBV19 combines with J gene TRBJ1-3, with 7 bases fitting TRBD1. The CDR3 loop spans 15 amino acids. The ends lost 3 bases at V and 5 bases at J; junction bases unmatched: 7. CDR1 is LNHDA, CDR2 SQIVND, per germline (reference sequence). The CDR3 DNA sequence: TGTGCCAGTAGTATTCATACAGGGGTCCGAAACACCATATATTTT. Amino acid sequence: CASSIHTGVRNTIYF.

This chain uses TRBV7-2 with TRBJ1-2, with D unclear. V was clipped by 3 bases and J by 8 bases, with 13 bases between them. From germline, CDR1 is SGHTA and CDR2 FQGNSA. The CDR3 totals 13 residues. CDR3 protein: CASSFRGPGGYTF. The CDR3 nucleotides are TGTGCCAGCAGCTTTCGTGGACCTGGAGGCTACACCTTC.

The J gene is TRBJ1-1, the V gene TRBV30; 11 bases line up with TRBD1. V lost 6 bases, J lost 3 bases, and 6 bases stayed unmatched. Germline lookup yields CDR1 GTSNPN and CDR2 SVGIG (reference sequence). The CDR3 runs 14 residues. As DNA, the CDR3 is TGTGCCTGTGGACAGGGGGCTGCTTACACTGAAGCTTTCTTT. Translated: CACGQGAAYTEAFF.

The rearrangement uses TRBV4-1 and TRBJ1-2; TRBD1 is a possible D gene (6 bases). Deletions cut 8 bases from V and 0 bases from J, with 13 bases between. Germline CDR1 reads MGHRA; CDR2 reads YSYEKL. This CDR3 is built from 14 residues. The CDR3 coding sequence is TGCGCCAGCTCGCGACAGGAAGCTAACTATGGCTACACCTTC. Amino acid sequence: CASSRQEANYGYTF.

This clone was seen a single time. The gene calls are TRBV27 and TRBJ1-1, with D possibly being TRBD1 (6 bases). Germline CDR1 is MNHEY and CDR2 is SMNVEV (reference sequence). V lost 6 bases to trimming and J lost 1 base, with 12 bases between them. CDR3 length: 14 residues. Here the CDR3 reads CASRATGTNTEAFF. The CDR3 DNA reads TGTGCCAGCAGAGCCACAGGGACGAACACTGAAGCTTTCTTT.

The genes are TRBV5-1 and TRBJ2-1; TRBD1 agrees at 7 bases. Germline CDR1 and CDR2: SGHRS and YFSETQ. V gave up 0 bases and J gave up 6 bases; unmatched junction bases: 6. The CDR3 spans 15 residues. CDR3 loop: CASSLAETGINEQFF. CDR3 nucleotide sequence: TGCGCCAGCAGCTTGGCCGAGACAGGGATCAATGAGCAGTTCTTC.

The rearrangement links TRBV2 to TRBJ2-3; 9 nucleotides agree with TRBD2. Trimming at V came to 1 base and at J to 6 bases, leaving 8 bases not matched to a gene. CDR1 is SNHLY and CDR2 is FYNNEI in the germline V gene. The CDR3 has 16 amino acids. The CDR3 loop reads CASSEGGGRAADTQYF. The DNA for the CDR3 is TGTGCCAGCAGTGAAGGTGGCGGGAGGGCCGCGGATACGCAGTATTTT.

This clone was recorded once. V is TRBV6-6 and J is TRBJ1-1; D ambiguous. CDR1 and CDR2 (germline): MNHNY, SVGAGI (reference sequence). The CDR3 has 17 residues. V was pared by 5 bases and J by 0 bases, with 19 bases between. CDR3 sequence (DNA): TGTGCCAGCAGTCGCGTTCGGACCCAGAGGGTGAACACTGAAGCTTTCTTT. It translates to CASSRVRTQRVNTEAFF.

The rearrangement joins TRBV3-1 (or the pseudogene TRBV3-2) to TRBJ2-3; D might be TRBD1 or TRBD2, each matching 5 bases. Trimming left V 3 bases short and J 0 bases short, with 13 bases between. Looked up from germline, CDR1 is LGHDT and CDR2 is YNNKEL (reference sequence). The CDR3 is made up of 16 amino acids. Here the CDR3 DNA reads TGTGCCAGCAGCCAGGAAGGGACCTCTAGCACAGATACGCAGTATTTT. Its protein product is CASSQEGTSSTDTQYF.

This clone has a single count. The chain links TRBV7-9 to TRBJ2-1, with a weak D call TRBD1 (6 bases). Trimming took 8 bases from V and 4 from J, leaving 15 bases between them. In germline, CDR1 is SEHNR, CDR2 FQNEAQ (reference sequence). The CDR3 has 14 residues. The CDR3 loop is CASARGGFYNEQFF. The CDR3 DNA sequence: TGTGCCAGCGCGAGAGGGGGATTTTACAATGAGCAGTTCTTC.

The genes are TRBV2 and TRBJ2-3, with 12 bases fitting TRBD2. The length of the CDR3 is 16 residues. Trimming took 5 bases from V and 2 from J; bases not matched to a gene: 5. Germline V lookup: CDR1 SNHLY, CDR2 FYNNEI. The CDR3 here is CASSTGLAGYTDTQYF. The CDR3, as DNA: TGTGCCAGCAGTACTGGACTAGCGGGGTACACAGATACGCAGTATTTT.

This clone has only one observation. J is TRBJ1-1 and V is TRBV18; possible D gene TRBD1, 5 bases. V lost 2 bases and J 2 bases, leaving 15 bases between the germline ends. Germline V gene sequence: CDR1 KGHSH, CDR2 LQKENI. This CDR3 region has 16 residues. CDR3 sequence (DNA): TGTGCCAGCTCACCATGGCCGGGACTCGACAACACTGAAGCTTTCTTT. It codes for CASSPWPGLDNTEAFF.

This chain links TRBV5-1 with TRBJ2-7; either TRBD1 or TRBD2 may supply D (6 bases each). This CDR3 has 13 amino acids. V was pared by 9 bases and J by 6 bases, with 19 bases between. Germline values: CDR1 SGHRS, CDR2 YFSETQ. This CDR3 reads CATARGESGEQYF. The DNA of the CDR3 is TGCGCCACCGCGAGGGGGGAATCTGGCGAGCAGTACTTC. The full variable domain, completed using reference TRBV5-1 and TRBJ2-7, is KAGVTQTPRYLIKTRGQQVTLSCSPISGHRSVSWYQQTPGQGLQFLFEYFSETQRNKGNFPGRFSGRQFSNSRSEMNVSTLELGDSALYLCATARGESGEQYFGPGTRLTVT.